The 14 T cell receptor beta chains below come from one sample, sequenced in a study of CD8 T cells in Susac syndrome. A quantity of about 0.45 to 1 ug RNA underwent reverse transcription using random hexamers. TCRdb fed the immunoSEQ multiplex PCR reads into MiXCR, producing one record per CDR3 protein. The sample lists 150,000 to 200,000 distinct CDR3 sequences, just over 90% occurring once. Sequenced: CD4+ T cells from PBMCs. The origin of the receptors is a human donor in good health.

The genes are TRBV7-8 and TRBJ2-5; TRBD1 or TRBD2 may be the D gene (5 bases each). V gave up 2 bases and J gave up 2 bases, with 15 bases separating them. Per germline, CDR1 SGHVS and CDR2 FQNEAQ. The CDR3 covers 16 residues. The DNA of the CDR3 is TGTGCCAGCAGCTTAATGGTCGGGACCATTCAAGAGACCCAGTACTTC. It is translated as CASSLMVGTIQETQYF.

The chain links TRBV7-9 to TRBJ2-4; D remains unclear. Deletions cut 0 bases from V and 7 bases from J, with 4 bases between. Germline-derived CDR1 and CDR2 are SEHNR and FQNEAQ (reference sequence). The CDR3 loop spans 12 amino acids. CDR3 in DNA: TGTGCCAGCAGCTTAGCGCGTAACATTCAGTACTTC. Protein product: CASSLARNIQYF.

This sequence joins TRBV7-2 and TRBJ2-4; unclear D gene. The CDR3 contains 13 residues. Trimming pared 3 bases from V and 6 bases from J, leaving 9 bases between. Germline assignment: CDR1 SGHTA and CDR2 FQGNSA. DNA of the CDR3: TGTGCCAGCAGCTTTACGGGCGGAAACATTCAGTACTTC. Translation: CASSFTGGNIQYF.

V is TRBV2 and J is TRBJ2-2; no definite D call. Germline V CDR1 and CDR2: SNHLY, FYNNEI. The CDR3 consists of 13 residues. Deletions cut 6 bases from V and 0 bases from J, with 5 bases between. The CDR3 spells CASSYANTGELFF. The CDR3 region has the DNA TGTGCCAGCAGCTACGCGAACACCGGGGAGCTGTTTTTT.

The chain has TRBV2 and TRBJ2-1; 12 bases fit TRBD1. Looked up from germline, CDR1 is SNHLY and CDR2 is FYNNEI. The trim removed 2 bases at V and 15 bases at J, leaving 8 bases unmatched. CDR3 length: 14 residues. CDR3 sequence: CASSERRDRGPRFF. The DNA of the CDR3 is TGTGCCAGCAGTGAACGGCGGGACAGGGGGCCTAGGTTCTTC.

The chain employs TRBV30 and TRBJ2-3; 13 bases align to TRBD2. Trimming at V came to 2 bases and at J to 2 bases, leaving 4 bases not matched to a gene. The CDR3 spans 16 residues. Germline CDR1 GTSNPN, CDR2 SVGIG (reference sequence). The CDR3 region is CAWSLGLAGATDTQYF. In DNA, the CDR3 is TGTGCCTGGAGTCTCGGACTAGCGGGGGCCACAGATACGCAGTATTTT.

V usage is TRBV12-3 or TRBV12-4 and J usage is TRBJ2-4; D unclear. The CDR3 is 14 residues long. Trimming pared 4 bases from V and 6 bases from J, leaving 13 bases between. CDR3 DNA sequence: TGTGCCAGCAGTTCCCTGGCAGTAGGAAACATTCAGTACTTC. Its translation is CASSSLAVGNIQYF.

The rearrangement uses TRBV6-1 and TRBJ2-7; no definite D call. Trimming cost V 8 bases and J 3 bases, with 14 bases left between them. CDR3 size: 13 residues. Germline V gives CDR1 MNHNS, CDR2 SASEGT. The CDR3 here is CASRAPPDYEQYF. As DNA, the CDR3 is TGTGCCAGCCGCGCTCCTCCCGACTACGAGCAGTACTTC.

This clonotype came up once. The chain is built from TRBV2 and TRBJ2-1; 14 bases line up with TRBD2. The CDR3 is made up of 16 amino acids. The ends lost 4 bases at V and 9 bases at J; junction bases unmatched: 8. Germline assignment: CDR1 SNHLY and CDR2 FYNNEI. This chain's CDR3 is CASSVRLAGGLGEQFF. CDR3 coding DNA: TGTGCCAGCAGTGTCCGACTAGCGGGGGGGCTTGGTGAGCAGTTCTTC. Variable domain in full (rest from reference TRBV2 and TRBJ2-1): EPEVTQTPSHQVTQMGQEVILRCVPISNHLYFYWYRQILGQKVEFLVSFYNNEISEKSEIFDDQFSVERPDGSNFTLKIRSTKLEDSAMYFCASSVRLAGGLGEQFFGPGTRLTVL.

V usage is TRBV7-3 and J usage is TRBJ1-6; D is perhaps TRBD1 (5 bases). CDR3 length: 15 residues. CDR1 is SGHTA and CDR2 is FQGTGA in the germline V gene. Between the trimmed V and J ends, which lost 5 bases and 5 bases, there was a span of 13 bases. CDR3 coding DNA: TGTGCCAGCAGCCCCACTGGGGACGATAATTCACCCCTCCACTTT. Its translation is CASSPTGDDNSPLHF.

This chain joins TRBV5-6 and TRBJ2-6; D gene uncertain. Germline CDR1 and CDR2: SGHDT and YYEEEE. The CDR3 runs 12 residues. Trimming removed 2 bases from V and 4 bases from J, with 1 base in between. Here the CDR3 reads CASSLGANVLTF. The CDR3 DNA follows: TGTGCCAGCAGCTTAGGGGCCAACGTCCTGACTTTC.

In this sample, this clonotype turned up a few times. The chain uses TRBV27 and TRBJ2-7, with 11 bases matching TRBD1. This CDR3 comprises 17 residues. After removal of 5 bases from V and 9 bases from J, the junction contained 18 bases not matched to a gene. The germline gives CDR1 MNHEY, CDR2 SMNVEV (reference sequence). CDR3 loop: CASSTLPRTGGIEGQYF. CDR3 in DNA: TGTGCCAGCAGTACCCTACCCCGGACAGGGGGCATAGAAGGGCAGTACTTC.

V usage is TRBV12-3 or TRBV12-4 and J usage is TRBJ2-6, with unresolved D. This CDR3 comprises 14 residues. V was trimmed by 6 bases and J by 1 base, leaving 7 bases between them. The CDR3 sequence is CASRLSSGANVLTF. The CDR3 DNA reads TGTGCCAGCAGACTGTCGTCTGGGGCCAACGTCCTGACTTTC.

The V call is TRBV2, the J call TRBJ1-5; 8 nucleotides match TRBD1. Germline V CDR1 and CDR2: SNHLY, FYNNEI. The CDR3 runs to 14 residues. V lost 3 bases and J lost 2; bases outside the gene matches: 0. CDR3 loop: CASSEDRGNQPQHF. DNA of the CDR3: TGTGCCAGCAGTGAGGACAGGGGCAATCAGCCCCAGCATTTT. The full variable domain, rest sourced from reference TRBV2 and TRBJ1-5, is EPEVTQTPSHQVTQMGQEVILRCVPISNHLYFYWYRQILGQKVEFLVSFYNNEISEKSEIFDDQFSVERPDGSNFTLKIRSTKLEDSAMYFCASSEDRGNQPQHFGDGTRLSIL.